This T cell receptor (beta chain) emerged from a study of cytomegalovirus exposure and HLA in healthy donors. Notes on the study in general: Most TCR sequences showed up rarely, but some public TCRs showed up in many donors. The study recorded more than 150 TCR beta chains that were cytomegalovirus-associated. Per published reports, the classifier diagnosed cytomegalovirus status with high specificity and sensitivity.

Details on this clone: Its antigen is currently unknown.

The donors belonged to the approximately 120-subject validation cohort, separate from the roughly 650-subject first cohort. This CDR3 has 14 amino acids. Trimming removed 8 bases from V and 9 bases from J; junction bases left unmatched: 11. The germline gives CDR1 MDHEN, CDR2 SYDVKM. TCRdb keeps only in-frame clones here, not all; method: immunoSEQ multiplex PCR. The table shows about 150,000 clones, with 85% to 90% occurring only once. This chain connects TRBV28 to TRBJ2-1; 9 bases match TRBD2. The clonotype comes from a human donor in good health. Input material: PBMCs. The CDR3 DNA reads TGTGCCAGCTCACCGGGGCTAGCGGGATTTGAGCAGTTCTTC. This sequence encodes CASSPGLAGFEQFF. Looking up the rest from reference TRBV28 and TRBJ2-1 gives the full variable domain: DVKVTQSSRYLVKRTGEKVFLECVQDMDHENMFWYRQDPGLGLRLIYFSYDVKMKEKGDIPEGYSVSREKKERFSLILESASTNQTSMYLCASSPGLAGFEQFFGPGTRLTVL.